This T cell receptor beta chain is drawn from a study of kidney transplant recipient with SARS-CoV-2 infection. The CDR3 loop spans 12 amino acids. With 5 bases removed from V and 7 bases from J, the gap between germline ends came to 9 bases. The germline CDR1 and CDR2 sequences are ENHRY and SYGVKD. There are many counts of this clonotype. TCRdb re-analysed the reads in MiXCR, keeping a single row per CDR3 protein. The table has under 250,000 distinct CDR3 sequences, 29% seen once. This chain connects TRBV10-3 to TRBJ1-5, with D possibly being TRBD1 (6 bases). This sequence originates from a male patient in his 30s who had COVID-19 and was a kidney transplant recipient. Certain T cells may be donor cells from the graft. Source: a blood sample, taken at baseline and on roughly day 110 from a kidney transplant recipient. The CDR3 bases are TGTGCCATCAGTCAACAGGGACAGCCCCAGCATTTT. Its translation is CAISQQGQPQHF.